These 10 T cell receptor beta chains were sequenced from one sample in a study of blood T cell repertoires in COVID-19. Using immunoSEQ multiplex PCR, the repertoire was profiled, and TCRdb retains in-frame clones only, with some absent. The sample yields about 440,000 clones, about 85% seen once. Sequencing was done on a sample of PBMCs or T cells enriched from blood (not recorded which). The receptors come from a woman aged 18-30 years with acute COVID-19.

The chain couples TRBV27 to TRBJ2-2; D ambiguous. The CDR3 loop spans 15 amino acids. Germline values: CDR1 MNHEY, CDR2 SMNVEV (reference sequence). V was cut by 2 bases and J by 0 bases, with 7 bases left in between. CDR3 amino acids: CASSLARTNTGELFF. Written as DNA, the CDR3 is TGTGCCAGCAGTTTAGCCAGAACGAACACCGGGGAGCTGTTTTTT.

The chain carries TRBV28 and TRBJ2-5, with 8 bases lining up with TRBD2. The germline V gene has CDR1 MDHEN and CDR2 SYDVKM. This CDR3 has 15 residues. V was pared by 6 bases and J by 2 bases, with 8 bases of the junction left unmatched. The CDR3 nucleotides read TGTGCCAGCAGACTTCACGGGACTAGGCAAGAGACCCAGTACTTC. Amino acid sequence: CASRLHGTRQETQYF.

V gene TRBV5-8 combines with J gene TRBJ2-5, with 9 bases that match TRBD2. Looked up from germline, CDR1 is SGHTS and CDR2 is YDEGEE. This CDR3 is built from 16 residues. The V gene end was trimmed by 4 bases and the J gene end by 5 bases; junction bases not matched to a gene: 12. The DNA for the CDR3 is TGTGCCAGCAGCATTTATAGCGGGGGCGAGAGGGAGACCCAGTACTTC. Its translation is CASSIYSGGERETQYF.

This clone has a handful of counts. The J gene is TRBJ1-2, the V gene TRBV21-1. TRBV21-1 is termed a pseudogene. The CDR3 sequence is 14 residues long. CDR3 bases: TGTGCCAGCAGCAATGCGCTCGGGTTCTATGGCTACACCTTC. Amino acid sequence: CASSNALGFYGYTF.

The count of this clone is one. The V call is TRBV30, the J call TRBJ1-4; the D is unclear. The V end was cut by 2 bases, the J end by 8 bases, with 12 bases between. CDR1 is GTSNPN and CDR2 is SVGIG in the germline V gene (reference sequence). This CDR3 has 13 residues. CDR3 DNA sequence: TGTGCCTGGAGTAGGGAGGTAAAGGAAAAACTGTTTTTT. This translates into CAWSREVKEKLFF.

The CDR3 coding sequence is TGCGCCAGCAGCTTGGGACAGAACCAAGAGACCCAGTACTTC. This sequence encodes CASSLGQNQETQYF. The chain carries TRBV5-1 and TRBJ2-5; possibly TRBD1 for D (5 bases). V was cut by 0 bases and J by 0 bases, with 6 bases left in between. CDR1 SGHRS and CDR2 YFSETQ come from the germline V gene. The CDR3 totals 14 residues.

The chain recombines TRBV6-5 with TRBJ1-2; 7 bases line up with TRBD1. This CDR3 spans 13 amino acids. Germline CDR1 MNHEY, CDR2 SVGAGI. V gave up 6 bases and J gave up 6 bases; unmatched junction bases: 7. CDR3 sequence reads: CASSLDRANGYTF. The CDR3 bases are TGTGCCAGCAGCCTTGACAGGGCCAATGGCTACACCTTC.

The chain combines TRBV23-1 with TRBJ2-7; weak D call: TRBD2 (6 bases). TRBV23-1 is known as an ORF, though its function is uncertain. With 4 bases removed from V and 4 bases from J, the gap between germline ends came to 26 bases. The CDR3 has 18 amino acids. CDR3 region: CASSPAGIGVTAWYEQYF. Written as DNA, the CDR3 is TGCGCCAGCAGTCCTGCGGGGATAGGGGTTACGGCTTGGTACGAGCAGTACTTC.

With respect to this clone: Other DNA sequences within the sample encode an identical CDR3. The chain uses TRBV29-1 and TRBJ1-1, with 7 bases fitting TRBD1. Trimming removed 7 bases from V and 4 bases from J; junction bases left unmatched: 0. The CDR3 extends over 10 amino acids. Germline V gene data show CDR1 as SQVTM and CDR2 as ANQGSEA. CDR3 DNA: TGCAGCGCAGGGGGCACTGAAGCTTTCTTT. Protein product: CSAGGTEAFF.

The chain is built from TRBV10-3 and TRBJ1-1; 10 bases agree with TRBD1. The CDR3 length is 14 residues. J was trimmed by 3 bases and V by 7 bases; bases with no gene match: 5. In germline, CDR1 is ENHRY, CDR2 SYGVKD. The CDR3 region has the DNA TGTGCCATCATTCCGGACAGGGGGTACACTGAAGCTTTCTTT. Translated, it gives CAIIPDRGYTEAFF.